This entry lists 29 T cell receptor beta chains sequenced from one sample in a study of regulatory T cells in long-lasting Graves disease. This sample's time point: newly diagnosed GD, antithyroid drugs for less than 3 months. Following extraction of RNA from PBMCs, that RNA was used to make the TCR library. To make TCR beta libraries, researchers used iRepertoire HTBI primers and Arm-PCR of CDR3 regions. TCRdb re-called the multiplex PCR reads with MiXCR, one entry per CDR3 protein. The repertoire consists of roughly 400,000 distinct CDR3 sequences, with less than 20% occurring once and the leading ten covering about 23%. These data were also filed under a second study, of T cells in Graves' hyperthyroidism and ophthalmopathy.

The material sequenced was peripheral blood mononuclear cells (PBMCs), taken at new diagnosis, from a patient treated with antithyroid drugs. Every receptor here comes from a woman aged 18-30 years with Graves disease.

CDR3 DNA sequence: TGTGCCAGCATTTACACGGGGGCCAACGTCCTGACTTTC. Translation gives CASIYTGANVLTF. This sequence joins TRBV6-9 and TRBJ2-6; D gene uncertain. The CDR3 runs 13 residues. Between the trimmed V and J ends, which lost 7 bases and 4 bases, there was a span of 8 bases. In germline, CDR1 is MNHGY, CDR2 SVAAGI.

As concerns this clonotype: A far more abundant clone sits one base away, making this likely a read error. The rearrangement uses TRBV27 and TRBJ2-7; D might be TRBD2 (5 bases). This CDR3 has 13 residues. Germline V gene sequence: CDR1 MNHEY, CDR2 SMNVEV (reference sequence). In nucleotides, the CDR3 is TGTGCCAGCAGTTTTGCGGACTCCTACGGGCAGTACTTC. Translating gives CASSFADSYGQYF.

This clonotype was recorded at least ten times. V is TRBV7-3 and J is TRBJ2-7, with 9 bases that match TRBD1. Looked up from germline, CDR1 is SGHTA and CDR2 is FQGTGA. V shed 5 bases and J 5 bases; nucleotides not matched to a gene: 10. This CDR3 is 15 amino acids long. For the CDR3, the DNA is TGTGCCAGCAGCAACCCGGACAGGGGCGAAAACGAGCAGTACTTC. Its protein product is CASSNPDRGENEQYF.

Here the CDR3 DNA reads TGTGCCAGTAGTATGATCAGCGGGAGGGCCCTCGGCAATGAGCAGTTCTTC. Translated: CASSMISGRALGNEQFF. The genes are TRBV19 and TRBJ2-1; 10 positions match TRBD2. The CDR3 runs 17 residues. After removal of 3 bases from V and 6 bases from J, the junction contained 11 bases not matched to a gene. CDR1 and CDR2 (germline): LNHDA, SQIVND (reference sequence). Filled out from reference TRBV19 and TRBJ2-1, the complete variable domain reads DGGITQSPKYLFRKEGQNVTLSCEQNLNHDAMYWYRQDPGQGLRLIYYSQIVNDFQKGDIAEGYSVSREKKESFPLTVTSAQKNPTAFYLCASSMISGRALGNEQFFGPGTRLTVL.

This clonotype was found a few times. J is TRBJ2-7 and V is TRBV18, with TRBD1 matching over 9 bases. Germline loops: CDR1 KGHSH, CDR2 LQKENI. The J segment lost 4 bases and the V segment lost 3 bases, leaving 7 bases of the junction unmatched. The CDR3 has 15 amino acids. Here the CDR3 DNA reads TGTGCCAGCTCACCGTTGGCGGGACAGGGTTACGAGCAGTACTTC. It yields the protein CASSPLAGQGYEQYF.

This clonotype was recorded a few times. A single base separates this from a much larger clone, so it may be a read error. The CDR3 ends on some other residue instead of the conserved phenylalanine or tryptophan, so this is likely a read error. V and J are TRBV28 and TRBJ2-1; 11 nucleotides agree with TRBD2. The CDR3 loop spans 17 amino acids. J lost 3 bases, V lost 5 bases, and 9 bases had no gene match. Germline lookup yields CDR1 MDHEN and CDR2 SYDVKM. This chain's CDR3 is CASSIRIGLAGYNEQFL. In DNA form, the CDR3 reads TGTGCCAGCAGTATCAGAATAGGACTAGCGGGCTACAATGAGCAGTTCCTC.

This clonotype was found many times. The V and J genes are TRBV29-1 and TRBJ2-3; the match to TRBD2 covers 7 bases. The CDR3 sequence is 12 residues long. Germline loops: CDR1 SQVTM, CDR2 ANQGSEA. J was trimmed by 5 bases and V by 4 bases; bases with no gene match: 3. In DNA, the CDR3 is TGCAGCGTTGGGGGGAGGGAAGATACGCAGTATTTT. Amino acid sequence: CSVGGREDTQYF.

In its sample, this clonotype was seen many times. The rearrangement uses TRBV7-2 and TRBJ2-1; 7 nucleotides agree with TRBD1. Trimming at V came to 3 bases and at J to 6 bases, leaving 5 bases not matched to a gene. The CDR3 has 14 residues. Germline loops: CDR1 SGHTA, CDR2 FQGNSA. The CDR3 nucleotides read TGTGCCAGCAGCTTGTATGCAGGGGGCAATGAGCAGTTCTTC. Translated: CASSLYAGGNEQFF.

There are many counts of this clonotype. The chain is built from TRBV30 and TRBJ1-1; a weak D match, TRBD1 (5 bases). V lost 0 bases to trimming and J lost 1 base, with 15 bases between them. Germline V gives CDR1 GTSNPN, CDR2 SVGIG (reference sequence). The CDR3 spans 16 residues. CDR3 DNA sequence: TGTGCCTGGAGTGTAAGGAGGGGTAGAGGGAACACTGAAGCTTTCTTT. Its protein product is CAWSVRRGRGNTEAFF. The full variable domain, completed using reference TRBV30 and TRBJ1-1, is SQTIHQWPATLVQPVGSPLSLECTVEGTSNPNLYWYRQAAGRGLQLLFYSVGIGQISSEVPQNLSASRPQDRQFILSSKKLLLSDSGFYLCAWSVRRGRGNTEAFFGQGTRLTVV.

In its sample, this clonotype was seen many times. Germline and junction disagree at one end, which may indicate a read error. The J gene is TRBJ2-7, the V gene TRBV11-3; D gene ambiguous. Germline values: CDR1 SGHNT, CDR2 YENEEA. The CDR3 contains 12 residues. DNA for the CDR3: TGTGCCAGCAGCCCCAACTCCAACGAGCAGTACTTC. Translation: CASSPNSNEQYF.

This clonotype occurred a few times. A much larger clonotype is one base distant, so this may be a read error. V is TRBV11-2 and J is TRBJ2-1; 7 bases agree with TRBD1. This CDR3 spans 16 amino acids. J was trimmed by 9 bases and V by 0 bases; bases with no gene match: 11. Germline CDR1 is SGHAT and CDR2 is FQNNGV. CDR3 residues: CASSLERQGASSEQFF. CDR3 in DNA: TGTGCCAGCAGCTTAGAGAGACAGGGCGCTAGCTCTGAGCAGTTCTTC.

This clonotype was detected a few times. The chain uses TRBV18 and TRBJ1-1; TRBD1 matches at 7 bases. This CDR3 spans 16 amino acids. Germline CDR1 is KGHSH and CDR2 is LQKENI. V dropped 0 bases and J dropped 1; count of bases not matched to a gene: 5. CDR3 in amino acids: CASSPPTGSPNTEAFF. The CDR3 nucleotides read TGTGCCAGCTCACCACCGACAGGGTCCCCGAACACTGAAGCTTTCTTT. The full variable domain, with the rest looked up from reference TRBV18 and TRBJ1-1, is NAGVMQNPRHLVRRRGQEARLRCSPMKGHSHVYWYRQLPEEGLKFMVYLQKENIIDESGMPKERFSAEFPKEGPSILRIQQVVRGDSAAYFCASSPPTGSPNTEAFFGQGTRLTVV.

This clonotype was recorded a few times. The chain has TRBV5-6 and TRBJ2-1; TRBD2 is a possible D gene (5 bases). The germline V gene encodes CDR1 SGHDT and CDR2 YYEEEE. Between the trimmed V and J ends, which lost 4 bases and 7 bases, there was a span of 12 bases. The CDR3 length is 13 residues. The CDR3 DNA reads TGTGCCAGCAGCGTAGCGTCCGAGAATGAGCAGTTCTTC. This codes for CASSVASENEQFF. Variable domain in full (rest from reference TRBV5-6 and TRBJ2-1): DAGVTQSPTHLIKTRGQQVTLRCSPKSGHDTVSWYQQALGQGPQFIFQYYEEEERQRGNFPDRFSGHQFPNYSSELNVNALLLGDSALYLCASSVASENEQFFGPGTRLTVL.

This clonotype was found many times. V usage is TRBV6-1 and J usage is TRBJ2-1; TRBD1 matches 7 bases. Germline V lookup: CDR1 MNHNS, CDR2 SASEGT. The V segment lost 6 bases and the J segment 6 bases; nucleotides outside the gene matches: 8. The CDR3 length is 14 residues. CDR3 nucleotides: TGTGCCAGCAGCCCGGACCACAGGGGCAATGAGCAGTTCTTC. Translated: CASSPDHRGNEQFF.

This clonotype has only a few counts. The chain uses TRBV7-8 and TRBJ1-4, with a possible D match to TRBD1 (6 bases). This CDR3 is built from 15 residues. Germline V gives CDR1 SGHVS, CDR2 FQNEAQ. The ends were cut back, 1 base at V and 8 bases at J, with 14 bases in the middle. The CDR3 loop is CASSLDTGGGEKLFF. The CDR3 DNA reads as TGTGCCAGCAGCTTAGATACGGGGGGCGGGGAAAAACTGTTTTTT.

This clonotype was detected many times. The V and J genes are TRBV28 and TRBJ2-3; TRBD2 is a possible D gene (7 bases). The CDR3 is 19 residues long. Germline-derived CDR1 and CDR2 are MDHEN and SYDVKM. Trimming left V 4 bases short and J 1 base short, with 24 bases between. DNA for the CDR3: TGTGCCAGCAGTTGGGAGGGGACACAGGGCTCTAGAGGCACAGATACGCAGTATTTT. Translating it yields CASSWEGTQGSRGTDTQYF.

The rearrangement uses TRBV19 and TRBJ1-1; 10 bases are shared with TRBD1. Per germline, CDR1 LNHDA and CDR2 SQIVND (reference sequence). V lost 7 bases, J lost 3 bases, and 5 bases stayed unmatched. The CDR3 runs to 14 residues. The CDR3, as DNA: TGTGCCAGTAAGACAGGGGGCGCGGACACTGAAGCTTTCTTT. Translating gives CASKTGGADTEAFF.

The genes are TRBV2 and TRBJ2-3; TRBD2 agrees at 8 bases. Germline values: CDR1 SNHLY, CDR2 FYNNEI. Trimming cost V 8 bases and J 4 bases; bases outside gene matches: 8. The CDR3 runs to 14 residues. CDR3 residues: CASFHSGRADTQYF. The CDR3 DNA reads TGTGCCAGCTTTCACAGCGGGAGAGCAGATACGCAGTATTTT. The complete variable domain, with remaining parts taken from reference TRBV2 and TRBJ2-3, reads EPEVTQTPSHQVTQMGQEVILRCVPISNHLYFYWYRQILGQKVEFLVSFYNNEISEKSEIFDDQFSVERPDGSNFTLKIRSTKLEDSAMYFCASFHSGRADTQYFGPGTRLTVL.

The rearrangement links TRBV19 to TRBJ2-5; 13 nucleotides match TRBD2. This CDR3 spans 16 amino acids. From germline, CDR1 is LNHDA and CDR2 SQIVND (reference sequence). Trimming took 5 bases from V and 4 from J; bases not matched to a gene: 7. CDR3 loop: CASSGQGLAGAETQYF. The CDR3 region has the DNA TGTGCCAGTAGTGGTCAAGGACTAGCGGGAGCAGAGACCCAGTACTTC.

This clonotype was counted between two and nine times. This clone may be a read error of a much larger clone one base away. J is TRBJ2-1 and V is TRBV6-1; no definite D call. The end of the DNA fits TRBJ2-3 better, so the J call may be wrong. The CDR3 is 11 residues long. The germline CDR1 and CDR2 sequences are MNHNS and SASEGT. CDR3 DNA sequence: TGTGCCAGCAGTGAGTTGGATACGCAGTATTTT. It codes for CASSELDTQYF.

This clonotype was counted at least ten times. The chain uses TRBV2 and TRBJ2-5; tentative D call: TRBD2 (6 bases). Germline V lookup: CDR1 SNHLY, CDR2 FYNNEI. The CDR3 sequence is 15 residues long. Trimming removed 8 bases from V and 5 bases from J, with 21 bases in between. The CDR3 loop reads CASCHSGGGGETQYF. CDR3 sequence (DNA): TGTGCCAGCTGTCACTCGGGCGGTGGAGGGGAGACCCAGTACTTC.

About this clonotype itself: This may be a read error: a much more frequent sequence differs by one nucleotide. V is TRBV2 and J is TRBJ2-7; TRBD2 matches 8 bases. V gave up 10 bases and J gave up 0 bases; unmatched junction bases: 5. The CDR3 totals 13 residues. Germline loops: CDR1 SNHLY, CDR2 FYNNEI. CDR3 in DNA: TGTGCCAAGCGGCGGGAGGACTCCTACGAGCAGTACTTC. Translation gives CAKRREDSYEQYF.

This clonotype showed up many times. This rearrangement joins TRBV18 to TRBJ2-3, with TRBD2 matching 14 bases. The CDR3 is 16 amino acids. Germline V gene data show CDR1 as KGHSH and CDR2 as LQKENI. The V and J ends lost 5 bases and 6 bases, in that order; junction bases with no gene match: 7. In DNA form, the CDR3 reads TGTGCCAGCTCAATCTCGGGACTAGCGGGAGCTGATACGCAGTATTTT. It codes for CASSISGLAGADTQYF.

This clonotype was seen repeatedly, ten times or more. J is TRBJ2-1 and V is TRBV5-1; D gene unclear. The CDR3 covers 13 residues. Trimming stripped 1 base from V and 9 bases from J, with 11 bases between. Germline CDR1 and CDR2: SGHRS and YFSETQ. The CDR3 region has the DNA TGCGCCAGCAGCTTGTTCGAGCCTGGTGAGCAGTTCTTC. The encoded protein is CASSLFEPGEQFF.

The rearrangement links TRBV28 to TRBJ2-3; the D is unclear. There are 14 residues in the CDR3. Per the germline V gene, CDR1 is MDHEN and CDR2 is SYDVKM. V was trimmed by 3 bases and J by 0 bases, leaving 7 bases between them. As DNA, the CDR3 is TGTGCCAGCAGTTTCTTTAGGAGCACAGATACGCAGTATTTT. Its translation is CASSFFRSTDTQYF.

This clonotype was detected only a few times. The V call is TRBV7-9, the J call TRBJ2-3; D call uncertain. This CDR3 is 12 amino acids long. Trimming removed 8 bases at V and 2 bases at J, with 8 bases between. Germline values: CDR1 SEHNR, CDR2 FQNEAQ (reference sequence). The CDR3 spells CASQRPTDTQYF. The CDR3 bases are TGTGCCAGCCAGAGACCCACAGATACGCAGTATTTT.

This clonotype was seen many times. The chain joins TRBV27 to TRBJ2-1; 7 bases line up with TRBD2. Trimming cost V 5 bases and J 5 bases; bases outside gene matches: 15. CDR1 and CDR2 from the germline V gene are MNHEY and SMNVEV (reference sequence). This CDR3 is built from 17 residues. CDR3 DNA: TGTGCCAGCAGTCCACCCTATGGGGGAGGGCGCGACAATGAGCAGTTCTTC. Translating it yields CASSPPYGGGRDNEQFF.

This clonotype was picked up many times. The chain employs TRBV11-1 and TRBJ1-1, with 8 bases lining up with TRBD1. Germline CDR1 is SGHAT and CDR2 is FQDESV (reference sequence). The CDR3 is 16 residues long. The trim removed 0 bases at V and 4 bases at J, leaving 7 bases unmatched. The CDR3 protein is CASSLAPQGAGTEAFF. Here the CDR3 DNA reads TGTGCCAGCAGCTTAGCGCCGCAGGGGGCGGGCACTGAAGCTTTCTTT.

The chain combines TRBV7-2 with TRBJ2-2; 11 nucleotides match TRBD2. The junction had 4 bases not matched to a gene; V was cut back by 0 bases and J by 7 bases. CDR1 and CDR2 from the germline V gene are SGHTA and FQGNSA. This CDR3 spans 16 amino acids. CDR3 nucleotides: TGTGCCAGCAGCTTAGCTAGCGGGAGGGTTGTCGGGGAGCTGTTTTTT. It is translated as CASSLASGRVVGELFF.